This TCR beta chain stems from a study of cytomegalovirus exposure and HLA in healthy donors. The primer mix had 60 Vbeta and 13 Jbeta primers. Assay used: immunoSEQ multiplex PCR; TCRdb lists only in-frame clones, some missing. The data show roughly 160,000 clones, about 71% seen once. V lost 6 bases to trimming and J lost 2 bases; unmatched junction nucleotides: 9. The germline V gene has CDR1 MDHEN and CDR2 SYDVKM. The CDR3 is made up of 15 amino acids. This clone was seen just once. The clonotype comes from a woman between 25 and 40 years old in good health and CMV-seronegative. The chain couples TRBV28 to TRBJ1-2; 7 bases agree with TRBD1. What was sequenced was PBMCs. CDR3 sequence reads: CASSSRGQANYGYTF. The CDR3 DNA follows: TGTGCCAGCAGCTCTCGAGGACAGGCAAACTATGGCTACACCTTC.